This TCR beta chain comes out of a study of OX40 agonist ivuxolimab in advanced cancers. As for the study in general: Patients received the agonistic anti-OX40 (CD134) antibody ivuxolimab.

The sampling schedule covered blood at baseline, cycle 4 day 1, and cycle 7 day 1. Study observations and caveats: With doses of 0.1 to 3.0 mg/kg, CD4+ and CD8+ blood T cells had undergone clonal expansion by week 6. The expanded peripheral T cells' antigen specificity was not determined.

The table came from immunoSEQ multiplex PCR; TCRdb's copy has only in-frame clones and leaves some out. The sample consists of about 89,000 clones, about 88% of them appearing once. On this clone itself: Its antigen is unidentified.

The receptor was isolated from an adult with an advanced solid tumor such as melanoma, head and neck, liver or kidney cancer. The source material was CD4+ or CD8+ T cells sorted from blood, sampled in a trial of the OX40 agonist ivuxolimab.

For the CDR3, the DNA is TGTGCCAGCAGCTTGGCCCCGACAGGAGAGTCTGAAGCTTTCTTT. Its protein product is CASSLAPTGESEAFF. The chain recombines TRBV5-5 with TRBJ1-1; D possibly corresponds to TRBD1 (6 bases). This CDR3 has 15 residues. Trimming removed 0 bases at V and 6 bases at J, with 15 bases between. Germline V gene data show CDR1 as SGHKS and CDR2 as YYEKEE (reference sequence).